Listed here are 31 T cell receptor beta chains from one sample, sequenced in a study of T cells in Graves' hyperthyroidism and ophthalmopathy. It was RNA transcripts that yielded the amplified TCR beta CDR3 regions. During a first-round RT-PCR of the TCR CDR3, the HTBI primer set was used. From the multiplex PCR reads, TCRdb called clonotypes with MiXCR, one entry per CDR3 protein. Altogether 300,000 to 450,000 distinct CDR3 sequences are present, roughly 13% being singletons, with the ten largest covering around a tenth. Material: blood. All receptors derive from a young woman with Graves' hyperthyroidism.

Comment on this clonotype: A much larger clone differs by one base, so this may be a read error. The chain combines TRBV28 with TRBJ1-1; D is undetermined. Trimming removed 6 bases at V and 1 base at J, with 12 bases between. From germline, CDR1 is MDHEN and CDR2 SYDVKM. The CDR3 has 14 residues. CDR3 region: CASSTTLQNTEAFF. CDR3 coding DNA: TGTGCCAGCAGCACGACCTTACAGAACACTGAAGCTTTCTTT.

Ten or more counts support this clonotype. The chain carries TRBV12-3 or TRBV12-4 and TRBJ2-7, with 7 bases aligning to TRBD1. V gave up 2 bases and J gave up 2 bases; unmatched junction bases: 0. The CDR3 covers 13 residues. DNA for the CDR3: TGTGCCAGCAGTTTACAGGGGGCCTACGAGCAGTACTTC. It translates to CASSLQGAYEQYF.

This clonotype has a count of ten or more. V gene TRBV7-9 combines with J gene TRBJ2-1; the D is unclear. The CDR3 loop spans 13 amino acids. V gave up 0 bases and J gave up 6 bases, with 6 bases separating them. Germline V gives CDR1 SEHNR, CDR2 FQNEAQ (reference sequence). CDR3 in amino acids: CASSLALLNEQFF. For the CDR3, the DNA is TGTGCCAGCAGCTTAGCGCTACTCAATGAGCAGTTCTTC.

This clonotype has only a few counts. This sequence joins TRBV3-1 and TRBJ2-3; 10 bases are a match to TRBD2. V lost 1 base, J lost 6 bases, and 7 bases stayed unmatched. The germline V gene has CDR1 LGHDT and CDR2 YNNKEL (reference sequence). The CDR3 length is 16 residues. This chain's CDR3 is CASSQGSGGREDTQYF. CDR3 DNA: TGTGCCAGCAGCCAAGGTAGCGGGGGGAGAGAGGATACGCAGTATTTT.

With respect to this clonotype: This may be a read error, as it is one base from a much larger clone. In this CDR3 the conserved last residue, phenylalanine or tryptophan, is missing, so a read error is likely. This chain joins TRBV20-1 and TRBJ2-1, with a weak D call TRBD2 (6 bases). Trimming took 1 base from V and 4 from J, leaving 11 bases between them. CDR1 and CDR2 (germline): DFQATT, SNEGSKA (reference sequence). The CDR3 has 14 residues. The CDR3 region has the DNA TGCAGTGCTAGAGGTATTAGCGGTTACAATGAGCAGTTCCTC. As protein: CSARGISGYNEQFL.

The rearrangement uses TRBV4-1 and TRBJ1-1; unclear D gene. The CDR3 sequence is 18 residues long. In germline, CDR1 is MGHRA, CDR2 YSYEKL. Trimming removed 2 bases from V and 6 bases from J, with 25 bases in between. CDR3 nucleotide sequence: TGCGCCAGCAGCCAAATTATGATTACCCCCATCCGGGTTTCTGAAGCTTTCTTT. This translates into CASSQIMITPIRVSEAFF.

This clonotype has at least ten counts. The CDR3 reads CASSLGRYSTDTQYF. CDR3 DNA: TGTGCCAGCAGCTTAGGACGGTATAGCACAGATACGCAGTATTTT. The chain carries TRBV5-6 and TRBJ2-3; no clear D gene. CDR3 length equals 15 residues. Trimming shortened V by 2 bases and J by 0 bases, and 10 bases separated the two germline ends. CDR1 and CDR2 from the germline V gene are SGHDT and YYEEEE.

This clonotype has ten or more counts. The chain uses TRBV6-9 and TRBJ1-1; D not resolved. This CDR3 has 13 amino acids. Trimming cost V 7 bases and J 2 bases, with 11 bases left between them. CDR1 is MNHGY and CDR2 is SVAAGI in the germline V gene. The CDR3 loop is CASTSGANTEAFF. CDR3 DNA: TGTGCCAGCACCTCTGGAGCTAACACTGAAGCTTTCTTT.

To note about this clonotype: The junction does not match germline at one end; this may be a read error. This chain uses TRBV12-3 or TRBV12-4 with TRBJ2-1, with 8 bases identical to TRBD2. The CDR3 length is 14 residues. CDR3 sequence (DNA): TGTGCCATCTACCTCGGGGGGGGATACAATGGGCAGTTCTTC. This codes for CAIYLGGGYNGQFF.

This clonotype was seen many times. V usage is TRBV7-2 and J usage is TRBJ2-7; 13 nucleotides match TRBD2. Germline lookup yields CDR1 SGHTA and CDR2 FQGNSA. This CDR3 has 17 residues. The ends lost 5 bases at V and 0 bases at J; junction bases unmatched: 7. For the CDR3, the DNA is TGTGCCAGCAGCCCGGGACTAGCGGGACAGCTCTCCTACGAGCAGTACTTC. Translated: CASSPGLAGQLSYEQYF.

This clonotype has only a few counts. This chain joins TRBV6-2 or TRBV6-3 and TRBJ1-5, with D unclear. Per the germline V gene, CDR1 is MNHEY and CDR2 is SVGEGT. Trimming removed 4 bases from V and 0 bases from J, with 7 bases in between. The length of the CDR3 is 14 residues. The CDR3: CASSWVNSNQPQHF. CDR3 DNA: TGTGCCAGCAGTTGGGTGAATAGCAATCAGCCCCAGCATTTT.

This clonotype was counted once. The gene calls are TRBV12-3 or TRBV12-4 and TRBJ2-3; the D gene is possibly TRBD1 (6 bases). The V and J ends lost 6 bases and 4 bases respectively, with 17 bases between them. The CDR3 consists of 15 residues. The CDR3 spells CASSKQGSAADTQYF. CDR3 nucleotide sequence: TGTGCCAGCAGCAAACAGGGAAGCGCGGCAGATACGCAGTATTTT.

This clonotype appeared many times. V and J are TRBV2 and TRBJ2-1; D may correspond to TRBD1 or TRBD2 (5 bases each). This CDR3 spans 15 amino acids. Trimming left V 5 bases short and J 8 bases short, with 19 bases between. Germline lookup yields CDR1 SNHLY and CDR2 FYNNEI. CDR3 DNA: TGTGCCAGCAGTTCCCTCAAGGGGACCGGCGATGAGCAGTTCTTC. This sequence encodes CASSSLKGTGDEQFF. Filled out from reference TRBV2 and TRBJ2-1, the complete variable domain reads EPEVTQTPSHQVTQMGQEVILRCVPISNHLYFYWYRQILGQKVEFLVSFYNNEISEKSEIFDDQFSVERPDGSNFTLKIRSTKLEDSAMYFCASSSLKGTGDEQFFGPGTRLTVL.

This rearrangement joins TRBV4-2 to TRBJ2-3, with unresolved D. The CDR3 is 16 residues long. The germline V gene has CDR1 LGHNA and CDR2 YNFKEQ. V was shortened by 5 bases and J by 0 bases, with 15 bases between the two germline ends. The CDR3 coding sequence is TGTGCCAGCAGCAAAATACTAAGACAAAGCACAGATACGCAGTATTTT. Amino acid sequence: CASSKILRQSTDTQYF.

This clonotype was recorded at least ten times. DNA of the CDR3: TGTGCCACCAGCAGCCCCCAGGGGGAGCGGCTCCTCCACTTT. This codes for CATSSPQGERLLHF. The rearrangement uses TRBV15 and TRBJ1-6; 7 bases are a match to TRBD1. Germline V gives CDR1 LNHNV, CDR2 YYDKDF (reference sequence). V was clipped by 3 bases and J by 15 bases; unmatched bases: 11. The CDR3 consists of 14 residues.

V is TRBV7-3 and J is TRBJ1-6; 9 bases agree with TRBD1. V gave up 1 base and J gave up 0 bases; unmatched junction bases: 10. Germline CDR1 reads SGHTA; CDR2 reads FQGTGA. This CDR3 contains 20 residues. The CDR3, as DNA: TGTGCCAGCAGCTTAAACCCCCCCGGACAGGGGCCCTCCTATAATTCACCCCTCCACTTT. Its protein is CASSLNPPGQGPSYNSPLHF.

J is TRBJ2-1 and V is TRBV2; 7 bases are a match to TRBD1. V shed 10 bases and J 4 bases; nucleotides not matched to a gene: 7. Germline CDR1 and CDR2: SNHLY and FYNNEI. The CDR3 extends over 13 amino acids. CDR3 in DNA: TGTGCCAACCACCGGGACAGTTACAATGAGCAGTTCTTC. This encodes CANHRDSYNEQFF.

The rearrangement joins TRBV4-3 to TRBJ1-5; no reliable D call. There are 16 residues in the CDR3. V was pared by 1 base and J by 5 bases, with 15 bases between. Germline CDR1 LGHNA, CDR2 YSLEER. CDR3 sequence reads: CASSQVLALDYQPQHF. As DNA, the CDR3 is TGCGCCAGCAGCCAAGTTCTCGCGCTGGATTATCAGCCCCAGCATTTT.

A few counts support this clonotype. A much larger clone is a single base away; this may be a read error. CDR3 residues: CASSPGQISGDTIYF. In DNA, the CDR3 is TGTGCCAGCAGCCCGGGACAGATCTCTGGAGACACCATATATTTT. This sequence joins TRBV28 and TRBJ1-3; 7 positions match TRBD1. Looked up from germline, CDR1 is MDHEN and CDR2 is SYDVKM. The CDR3 is 15 residues long.

In its sample, this clonotype was seen many times. The genes are TRBV7-3 and TRBJ2-3; 12 nucleotides agree with TRBD2. This CDR3 has 15 residues. With 4 bases clipped from V and 4 bases from J, the junction kept 3 bases outside the gene matches. Germline V gene lookup returns CDR1 SGHTA and CDR2 FQGTGA. The CDR3 nucleotides are TGTGCCAGCAGCTATCTAGCGGGAGGGGCAGATACGCAGTATTTT. Translating gives CASSYLAGGADTQYF.

This clonotype was counted between two and nine times. The chain links TRBV10-3 to TRBJ2-5; no clear D. Per the germline V gene, CDR1 is ENHRY and CDR2 is SYGVKD. The CDR3 runs 13 residues. Trimming took 2 bases from V and 1 from J, leaving 5 bases between them. The CDR3 loop is CAISEGLQETQYF. Written as DNA, the CDR3 is TGTGCCATCAGTGAGGGCCTCCAAGAGACCCAGTACTTC.

The V call is TRBV20-1, the J call TRBJ2-7; D gene uncertain. V gave up 5 bases and J gave up 11 bases, with 22 bases separating them. The CDR3 has 13 residues. CDR1 DFQATT and CDR2 SNEGSKA come from the germline V gene (reference sequence). CDR3 nucleotide sequence: TGCAGTGCTCTATTCGCCTGGGATACGAAGGAGTACTTC. Protein: CSALFAWDTKEYF.

The V call is TRBV28, the J call TRBJ1-5; D might be TRBD1 (6 bases). CDR1 MDHEN and CDR2 SYDVKM come from the germline V gene. Between the trimmed V and J ends, which lost 2 bases and 0 bases, there was a span of 8 bases. The CDR3 is 15 residues long. The CDR3 reads CASSLTGNSNQPQHF. In DNA form, the CDR3 reads TGTGCCAGCAGTTTAACAGGGAATAGCAATCAGCCCCAGCATTTT.

This clonotype appeared many times. The chain carries TRBV12-3 or TRBV12-4 and TRBJ2-1; D is possibly TRBD1 or TRBD2 (6 bases each). V lost 6 bases and J 0 bases, leaving 18 bases between the germline ends. The CDR3 runs to 17 residues. CDR3 in DNA: TGTGCCAGCAGCTCGACCTCGAGGGGGGACTCCTACAATGAGCAGTTCTTC. Its translation is CASSSTSRGDSYNEQFF.

The table lists this clonotype with many counts. V usage is TRBV6-1 and J usage is TRBJ1-1; D perhaps matches TRBD1 (5 bases). Trimming stripped 10 bases from V and 5 bases from J, with 20 bases between. CDR3 length: 14 residues. Germline V lookup: CDR1 MNHNS, CDR2 SASEGT. The CDR3 spells CATHGGGLPTEAFF. The CDR3 DNA follows: TGTGCCACCCACGGGGGGGGTTTACCTACTGAAGCTTTCTTT.

This clonotype was seen repeatedly, ten times or more. This chain connects TRBV7-2 to TRBJ2-2; no definite D call. The CDR3 has 15 residues. V was trimmed by 5 bases and J by 4 bases, leaving 14 bases between them. Germline V gene sequence: CDR1 SGHTA, CDR2 FQGNSA. The CDR3 DNA is TGTGCCAGCAGCCAAAACAGTGTTTCCACCGGGGAGCTGTTTTTT. Translated, it gives CASSQNSVSTGELFF.

This sequence joins TRBV19 and TRBJ2-6; D ambiguous. The V end was cut by 4 bases, the J end by 2 bases, with 12 bases between. Germline CDR1 and CDR2: LNHDA and SQIVND (reference sequence). The CDR3 extends over 16 amino acids. In DNA, the CDR3 is TGTGCCAGTAGTAATCTTCCTACGGCTGGGGCCAACGTCCTGACTTTC. As protein: CASSNLPTAGANVLTF. Together with reference TRBV19 and TRBJ2-6, the CDR3 gives the full variable domain: DGGITQSPKYLFRKEGQNVTLSCEQNLNHDAMYWYRQDPGQGLRLIYYSQIVNDFQKGDIAEGYSVSREKKESFPLTVTSAQKNPTAFYLCASSNLPTAGANVLTFGAGSRLTVL.

The table lists this clonotype with many counts. This chain uses TRBV18 with TRBJ2-1, with TRBD2 as a possible D gene (6 bases). Trimming stripped 6 bases from V and 6 bases from J, with 18 bases between. The CDR3 is made up of 15 amino acids. CDR1 is KGHSH and CDR2 is LQKENI in the germline V gene. CDR3 amino acids: CASSAGGEQLNEQFF. CDR3 nucleotide sequence: TGTGCCAGCTCTGCCGGGGGAGAGCAGCTCAATGAGCAGTTCTTC.

This clonotype was observed many times. The rearrangement links TRBV3-1 to TRBJ1-5; D is possibly TRBD1 (5 bases). V was pared by 0 bases and J by 4 bases, with 7 bases between. Germline CDR1 is LGHDT and CDR2 is YNNKEL (reference sequence). The CDR3 covers 14 residues. CDR3 sequence: CASSQEGVNQPQHF. DNA of the CDR3: TGTGCCAGCAGCCAAGAAGGGGTAAATCAGCCCCAGCATTTT. Looking up the rest from reference TRBV3-1 and TRBJ1-5 gives the full variable domain: DTAVSQTPKYLVTQMGNDKSIKCEQNLGHDTMYWYKQDSKKFLKIMFSYNNKELIINETVPNRFSPKSPDKAHLNLHINSLELGDSAVYFCASSQEGVNQPQHFGDGTRLSIL.

This clonotype was counted at least ten times. V usage is TRBV28 and J usage is TRBJ2-7; possible D gene TRBD2, 6 bases. This CDR3 has 18 residues. Germline values: CDR1 MDHEN, CDR2 SYDVKM. V was clipped by 10 bases and J by 2 bases, with 30 bases between them. This CDR3 is CATGSGLAVMIGTYEQYF. Written as DNA, the CDR3 is TGTGCCACCGGATCGGGTTTAGCGGTAATGATAGGGACCTACGAGCAGTACTTC. Combining the CDR3 with reference TRBV28 and TRBJ2-7 gives the whole variable domain DVKVTQSSRYLVKRTGEKVFLECVQDMDHENMFWYRQDPGLGLRLIYFSYDVKMKEKGDIPEGYSVSREKKERFSLILESASTNQTSMYLCATGSGLAVMIGTYEQYFGPGTRLTVT.

This clonotype came up many times. The chain is built from TRBV12-3 or TRBV12-4 and TRBJ1-1, with unresolved D. V lost 7 bases and J lost 4, with 16 bases in between. This CDR3 has 14 amino acids. Here the CDR3 reads CASIPWGSGTEAFF. The CDR3 DNA sequence: TGTGCCAGCATTCCGTGGGGTTCGGGCACTGAAGCTTTCTTT.